The 26 T cell receptor beta chains presented below share a single source sample, sequenced in a study of blood T cell repertoires in COVID-19. Profiling relied on immunoSEQ multiplex PCR, and the TCRdb table lists in-frame clones only, not all of them. Among hundreds of thousands of clones listed, more than 80% were seen once. Sequencing was carried out using PBMCs or T cells enriched from blood (not recorded which). Receptors were obtained from a man aged 30 to 39 who had recovered from COVID-19.

The chain recombines TRBV7-9 with TRBJ1-1; unclear D gene. V was clipped by 2 bases and J by 1 base, with 8 bases between them. CDR3 length: 14 amino acids. In germline, CDR1 is SEHNR, CDR2 FQNEAQ (reference sequence). This chain's CDR3 is CASSLTDKNTEAFF. In DNA, the CDR3 is TGTGCCAGCAGCTTAACTGACAAGAACACTGAAGCTTTCTTT.

Regarding this clone: This sample includes further DNA sequences coding for the same CDR3. The chain employs TRBV9 and TRBJ2-1, with 10 bases matching TRBD2. Germline-derived CDR1 and CDR2 are SGDLS and YYNGEE. The CDR3 covers 15 residues. Trimming removed 1 base from V and 7 bases from J; junction bases left unmatched: 5. Written as DNA, the CDR3 is TGTGCCAGCAGCGTACTAGCGGGAGTTCAGAATGAGCAGTTCTTC. As protein: CASSVLAGVQNEQFF.

J is TRBJ1-1 and V is TRBV14, with 7 bases lining up with TRBD1. V was clipped by 4 bases and J by 4 bases; unmatched bases: 9. The CDR3 has 15 amino acids. Looked up from germline, CDR1 is SGHDN and CDR2 is FVKESK. This CDR3 is CASSLQMTGSTEAFF. CDR3 DNA sequence: TGTGCCAGCAGCCTTCAGATGACAGGGTCCACTGAAGCTTTCTTT. Looking up the rest from reference TRBV14 and TRBJ1-1 gives the full variable domain: EAGVTQFPSHSVIEKGQTVTLRCDPISGHDNLYWYRRVMGKEIKFLLHFVKESKQDESGMPNNRFLAERTGGTYSTLKVQPAELEDSGVYFCASSLQMTGSTEAFFGQGTRLTVV.

The CDR3: CASSYRGSYNQPQHF. The CDR3 DNA reads as TGTGCCAGCAGTTACAGGGGTTCCTACAATCAGCCCCAGCATTTT. V is TRBV6-2 or TRBV6-3 and J is TRBJ1-5; D may be TRBD1 (5 bases). Germline CDR1 reads MNHEY; CDR2 reads SVGEGT. V was pared by 2 bases and J by 3 bases, with 11 bases between. The CDR3 covers 15 residues.

The chain couples TRBV7-9 to TRBJ2-5, with D perhaps matching TRBD1 (5 bases). The CDR3 covers 16 residues. Germline CDR1 SEHNR, CDR2 FQNEAQ (reference sequence). Trimming removed 5 bases at V and 5 bases at J, with 21 bases between. The DNA for the CDR3 is TGTGCCAGCAGCCATCCCGACAGAGCCCTTAGGGAGACCCAGTACTTC. Protein sequence: CASSHPDRALRETQYF. The complete variable domain, with remaining parts taken from reference TRBV7-9 and TRBJ2-5, reads DTGVSQNPRHKITKRGQNVTFRCDPISEHNRLYWYRQTLGQGPEFLTYFQNEAQLEKSRLLSDRFSAERPKGSFSTLEIQRTEQGDSAMYLCASSHPDRALRETQYFGPGTRLLVL.

Turning to this clone: This sample includes further DNA sequences coding for the same CDR3. This chain links TRBV28 with TRBJ1-1; D gene unclear. The V gene lost 2 bases and the J gene lost 1 base, with 5 bases spanning the gap. CDR1 is MDHEN, CDR2 SYDVKM, per germline. This CDR3 is built from 13 residues. CDR3 DNA: TGTGCCAGCAGTTTAAACAGGAACACTGAAGCTTTCTTT. Protein sequence: CASSLNRNTEAFF.

V gene TRBV28 combines with J gene TRBJ2-5, with 12 bases matching TRBD1. This CDR3 comprises 13 residues. J gave up 7 bases and V 6 bases, and 3 bases lay outside the gene matches. Per germline, CDR1 MDHEN and CDR2 SYDVKM. The CDR3 region is CASRGQGAGTQYF. CDR3 coding DNA: TGTGCCAGCAGGGGACAGGGGGCGGGGACCCAGTACTTC.

This clone was counted once. The chain employs TRBV5-4 and TRBJ1-1; no firm D call. Germline loops: CDR1 SGHNT, CDR2 YYREEE (reference sequence). Trimming cost V 1 base and J 4 bases, with 8 bases left between them. This CDR3 has 13 amino acids. CDR3 residues: CASSLKMSTEAFF. The CDR3, as DNA: TGTGCCAGCAGCTTGAAGATGAGCACTGAAGCTTTCTTT.

To note about this clone: The sample carries other DNA sequences with the same CDR3. The chain employs TRBV19 and TRBJ1-5; D gene ambiguous. Per germline, CDR1 LNHDA and CDR2 SQIVND (reference sequence). V lost 5 bases and J lost 4, with 9 bases in between. The CDR3 runs 13 residues. The CDR3: CASSGQLNQPQHF. The CDR3, as DNA: TGTGCCAGTAGTGGCCAGTTGAATCAGCCCCAGCATTTT.

V gene TRBV4-2 combines with J gene TRBJ1-2; tentatively, D is TRBD1 (6 bases). Germline CDR1 reads LGHNA; CDR2 reads YNFKEQ. The CDR3 length is 13 residues. Trimming left V 2 bases short and J 4 bases short, with 8 bases between. Here the CDR3 DNA reads TGTGCCAGCAGCCAAACAGGGACCTATGGCTACACCTTC. Its protein product is CASSQTGTYGYTF.

The rearrangement uses TRBV2 and TRBJ1-2; no clear D gene. The CDR3 is 12 residues long. Trimming removed 5 bases at V and 6 bases at J, with 10 bases between. In germline, CDR1 is SNHLY, CDR2 FYNNEI. The CDR3 region has the DNA TGTGCCAGCAGTCTAAATTCTGATGGCTACACCTTC. Protein sequence: CASSLNSDGYTF.

The V and J genes are TRBV7-6 and TRBJ1-5; 8 positions match TRBD1. Losses at the gene ends were 0 bases for V and 1 base for J; bases not matched to a gene: 2. The CDR3 extends over 16 amino acids. CDR1 SGHVS and CDR2 FNYEAQ come from the germline V gene. CDR3 nucleotide sequence: TGTGCCAGCAGCTTAGCGACAGGGGCAAGCAATCAGCCCCAGCATTTT. Its protein is CASSLATGASNQPQHF.

V usage is TRBV12-5 and J usage is TRBJ2-7, with 12 bases matching TRBD2. This CDR3 has 19 residues. Germline CDR1 and CDR2: LGHNT and FRNRAP. The junction had 17 bases not matched to a gene; V was cut back by 6 bases and J by 2 bases. For the CDR3, the DNA is TGTGCTAGTGGCCGCACCAGGGGTGGACTAGCGGGACCAACCTACGAGCAGTACTTC. This codes for CASGRTRGGLAGPTYEQYF. Combining the CDR3 with reference TRBV12-5 and TRBJ2-7 gives the whole variable domain DARVTQTPRHKVTEMGQEVTMRCQPILGHNTVFWYRQTMMQGLELLAYFRNRAPLDDSGMPKDRFSAEMPDATLATLKIQPSEPRDSAVYFCASGRTRGGLAGPTYEQYFGPGTRLTVT.

This clone showed up just a few times. This CDR3 is also generated by other DNA sequences in the sample. The chain combines TRBV28 with TRBJ1-5; maybe TRBD1 (6 bases). The V gene lost 3 bases and the J gene lost 4 bases, with 10 bases spanning the gap. The CDR3 runs to 14 residues. CDR1 is MDHEN and CDR2 is SYDVKM in the germline V gene. The CDR3 loop is CASSFLQGNQPQHF. CDR3 DNA: TGTGCCAGCAGTTTCCTACAGGGTAATCAGCCCCAGCATTTT.

This chain uses TRBV15 with TRBJ2-1; 7 bases map to TRBD2. This CDR3 contains 15 residues. Germline-derived CDR1 and CDR2 are LNHNV and YYDKDF (reference sequence). Losses at the gene ends were 2 bases for V and 5 bases for J; bases not matched to a gene: 6. The CDR3 is CATSRYAGAHNEQFF. Written as DNA, the CDR3 is TGTGCCACCAGCAGATACGCGGGAGCCCACAATGAGCAGTTCTTC.

This clone was detected only once. This chain joins TRBV18 and TRBJ1-5; D not certain. The CDR3 covers 17 residues. Trimming pared 4 bases from V and 2 bases from J, leaving 18 bases between. Germline V gives CDR1 KGHSH, CDR2 LQKENI. The CDR3 loop is CASSLSDPAVGNQPQHF. As DNA, the CDR3 is TGTGCCAGCTCACTATCCGACCCCGCGGTCGGCAATCAGCCCCAGCATTTT. The complete variable domain, with remaining parts taken from reference TRBV18 and TRBJ1-5, reads NAGVMQNPRHLVRRRGQEARLRCSPMKGHSHVYWYRQLPEEGLKFMVYLQKENIIDESGMPKERFSAEFPKEGPSILRIQQVVRGDSAAYFCASSLSDPAVGNQPQHFGDGTRLSIL.

Regarding this clone: Other DNA sequences in this sample translate to the same CDR3. This chain uses TRBV5-1 with TRBJ2-7, with 8 nucleotides matching TRBD1. Germline lookup yields CDR1 SGHRS and CDR2 YFSETQ. V lost 3 bases to trimming and J lost 3 bases; unmatched junction nucleotides: 2. CDR3 size: 13 residues. This chain's CDR3 is CASSSGQGYEQYF. The DNA for the CDR3 is TGCGCCAGCAGCTCAGGACAGGGCTACGAGCAGTACTTC.

The V gene is TRBV12-3 or TRBV12-4, the J gene TRBJ1-5, with a tentative D call TRBD1 (5 bases). V lost 3 bases and J lost 7, with 10 bases in between. The CDR3 consists of 13 residues. The DNA for the CDR3 is TGTGCCAGCAGTTTGGGACTTGGGCAGCCCCAGCATTTT. Translated, it gives CASSLGLGQPQHF.

This chain connects TRBV27 to TRBJ1-5; D might be TRBD1 (6 bases). CDR3 length equals 16 residues. V lost 6 bases, J lost 3 bases, and 18 bases lay in between. Germline V CDR1 and CDR2: MNHEY, SMNVEV (reference sequence). This CDR3 is CASSDLPGGNNQPQHF. Here the CDR3 DNA reads TGTGCCAGCAGCGACCTTCCGGGGGGCAACAATCAGCCCCAGCATTTT.

The chain links TRBV2 to TRBJ1-2, with D hard to call. Germline V gene data show CDR1 as SNHLY and CDR2 as FYNNEI. This CDR3 spans 15 amino acids. The V gene lost 6 bases and the J gene lost 5 bases, with 19 bases spanning the gap. This CDR3 reads CASRREEAYAYGYTF. For the CDR3, the DNA is TGTGCCAGCAGGCGGGAGGAAGCCTACGCATATGGCTACACCTTC.

This rearrangement joins TRBV19 to TRBJ1-2, with D tentatively TRBD1 (5 bases). CDR3 size: 14 residues. The germline V and J ends were trimmed by 6 bases and 3 bases, with 14 bases remaining between them. Germline lookup yields CDR1 LNHDA and CDR2 SQIVND (reference sequence). The CDR3 sequence is CASREGAEYYGYTF. CDR3 DNA: TGTGCCAGTAGGGAAGGGGCTGAATACTATGGCTACACCTTC.

V usage is TRBV7-9 and J usage is TRBJ2-1, with D possibly matching TRBD1 (5 bases). Deletions cut 5 bases from V and 8 bases from J, with 19 bases between. Germline V gene data show CDR1 as SEHNR and CDR2 as FQNEAQ (reference sequence). The CDR3 runs 15 residues. The CDR3 spells CASSEPLGRSDEQFF. CDR3 nucleotide sequence: TGTGCCAGCAGCGAACCCCTGGGGCGGAGCGATGAGCAGTTCTTC. Complete variable domain (other parts from reference TRBV7-9 and TRBJ2-1): DTGVSQNPRHKITKRGQNVTFRCDPISEHNRLYWYRQTLGQGPEFLTYFQNEAQLEKSRLLSDRFSAERPKGSFSTLEIQRTEQGDSAMYLCASSEPLGRSDEQFFGPGTRLTVL.

The table lists this clone with a count of one. The chain uses TRBV7-9 and TRBJ1-4, with a possible D match to TRBD1 (5 bases). This CDR3 is 16 amino acids long. Trimming removed 0 bases from V and 8 bases from J, with 16 bases in between. From germline, CDR1 is SEHNR and CDR2 FQNEAQ (reference sequence). CDR3 nucleotides: TGTGCCAGCAGCTTAGCGGTGGGGCCTCAGGTGGAAAAACTGTTTTTT. Amino acid sequence: CASSLAVGPQVEKLFF.

The chain combines TRBV5-6 with TRBJ2-5, with D perhaps TRBD2 (6 bases). Trimming left V 0 bases short and J 4 bases short, with 10 bases between. Germline V CDR1 and CDR2: SGHDT, YYEEEE. CDR3 length: 14 residues. In nucleotides, the CDR3 is TGTGCCAGCAGCTTGGGCGGGACGGGAGAGACCCAGTACTTC. Translated: CASSLGGTGETQYF.

About this clone: Additional DNA sequences in this sample encode the identical CDR3. The chain is built from TRBV5-1 and TRBJ1-3; D gene uncertain. The germline V gene encodes CDR1 SGHRS and CDR2 YFSETQ. The CDR3 is made up of 15 amino acids. V lost 0 bases and J 0 bases, leaving 7 bases between the germline ends. The CDR3 nucleotides read TGCGCCAGCAGCTTGGCCGGGAGCTCTGGAAACACCATATATTTT. The encoded protein is CASSLAGSSGNTIYF.

The chain couples TRBV6-4 to TRBJ2-1; 13 bases agree with TRBD2. Germline trimming cut 11 bases from V and 7 bases from J; bases unmatched to any gene: 20. Looked up from germline, CDR1 is MRHNA and CDR2 is SNTAGT. The CDR3 spans 18 residues. The CDR3 loop reads CAGGAPHIGTSGTNEQFF. The CDR3, as DNA: TGTGCCGGCGGAGCCCCACATATAGGGACTAGCGGGACAAATGAGCAGTTCTTC.